Listed below are T cell receptor beta chains from one sample, sequenced in a study of shared clonotypes between healthy human individuals. Generated by immunoSEQ multiplex PCR, the TCRdb table keeps only in-frame clones and is missing some. Here the sample spans some 95,000 clones, 68% being singletons. The source material was memory CD8+ T cells sorted from blood. The receptor set was obtained from a man aged 30 to 45 in good health. Both conserved end residues are part of each CDR3. D genes are given only for firm matches. The size field is filled for only some rows; it gives once, few, many or a size class.

>NA|TRBJ2-6|TRBV27|NA
CASSRASSGANVLTF
TGTGCCAGCAGTCGTGCTTCCTCTGGGGCCAACGTCCTGACTTTC
>NA|TRBJ2-3|TRBV19|TRBD2
CASSSTAGGPKDTQYF
TGTGCCAGTAGTTCGACAGCGGGAGGGCCAAAAGATACGCAGTATTTT
>NA|TRBJ2-3|TRBV19|TRBD2
CASSISLAGGYTDTQYF
TGTGCCAGTAGTATAAGTCTAGCGGGAGGATACACAGATACGCAGTATTTT
>NA|TRBJ2-7|TRBV28|TRBD2
CASSRRLAGVSYEQYF
TGTGCCAGCAGCCGAAGACTAGCGGGAGTTAGTTACGAGCAGTACTTC
>NA|TRBJ2-3|TRBV19|TRBD1
CASSILTGTDTQYF
TGTGCCAGTAGTATCTTGACAGGGACAGATACGCAGTATTTT
>NA|TRBJ2-7|TRBV10-1|NA
CASSRDQASDYEQYF
TGCGCCAGCAGTCGGGACCAAGCCTCTGATTACGAGCAGTACTTC
>many|TRBJ2-7|TRBV5-4|NA
CASSSAVGAHEQYF
TGTGCCAGCAGCTCCGCAGTGGGGGCCCACGAGCAGTACTTC
>NA|TRBJ2-5|TRBV5-1|TRBD2
CASSLSGSGETQYF
TGCGCCAGCAGCTTGAGCGGGAGTGGTGAGACCCAGTACTTC
>NA|TRBJ2-3|TRBV7-2|NA
CASSYSRERFGTDTQYF
TGTGCCAGCAGCTATTCCAGGGAGAGATTTGGCACAGATACGCAGTATTTT
>NA|TRBJ2-5|TRBV6-1|NA
CASSEASGLGAQYF
TGTGCCAGCAGTGAAGCGTCAGGGTTAGGGGCCCAGTACTTC
>NA|TRBJ2-3|TRBV6-4|NA
CASSEGGSTDTQYF
TGTGCCAGCAGTGAGGGCGGGAGCACAGATACGCAGTATTTT
>NA|TRBJ1-4|TRBV5-1|NA
CASSLAGPSNEKLFF
TGCGCCAGCAGCTTGGCTGGGCCCTCTAATGAAAAACTGTTTTTT
>NA|TRBJ2-7|TRBV5-1|TRBD1
CASRPGTGNSYEQYF
TGCGCCAGCAGGCCTGGGACAGGGAACTCCTACGAGCAGTACTTC
>NA|TRBJ1-1|TRBV28|NA
CASSTPGGPEAFF
TGTGCCAGCAGCACACCGGGGGGACCTGAAGCTTTCTTT
>once|TRBJ2-3|TRBV7-9|NA
CASSLVGRGTQYF
TGTGCCAGCAGCTTAGTGGGCAGAGGGACGCAGTATTTT
>once|TRBJ2-2|TRBV6-4|NA
CASKVEGDAGELFF
TGTGCCAGCAAGGTGGAGGGGGACGCCGGGGAGCTGTTTTTT
>few|TRBJ2-1|TRBV11-2|NA
CASSPDSYNEQFF
TGTGCCAGCAGCCCAGACTCATACAATGAGCAGTTCTTC
>many|TRBJ2-7|TRBV7-2|TRBD1
CASSSTGGPERYEQYF
TGTGCCAGCAGCTCGACAGGGGGCCCGGAACGGTACGAGCAGTACTTC
>NA|TRBJ2-7|TRBV6-5|TRBD2
CASSYSLAGSYEQYF
TGTGCCAGCAGTTACTCACTAGCGGGCTCCTACGAGCAGTACTTC
>few|TRBJ2-1|TRBV7-3|TRBD2
CASLPGLAGGNEQFF
TGTGCCAGTCTCCCTGGACTAGCGGGAGGAAATGAGCAGTTCTTC
>NA|TRBJ2-5|TRBV28|NA
CASSSSAQETQYF
TGTGCCAGCAGTTCTAGCGCCCAAGAGACCCAGTACTTC
>NA|TRBJ1-1|TRBV7-9|NA
CASSQGNTEAFF
TGTGCCAGCAGTCAGGGGAACACTGAAGCTTTCTTT
>few|TRBJ2-3|TRBV9|NA
CASSPQPSTDTQYF
TGTGCCAGCAGCCCCCAGCCTAGCACAGATACGCAGTATTTT
>NA|TRBJ2-5|TRBV6-5|NA
CASRWPAQETQYF
TGTGCCAGCAGGTGGCCAGCCCAAGAGACCCAGTACTTC
>many|TRBJ2-3|TRBV28|NA
CASAGSWIDTQYF
TGTGCCAGCGCCGGGAGCTGGATAGATACGCAGTATTTT
>many|TRBJ2-7|TRBV7-3|NA
CASSLSPGASPYEQYF
TGTGCCAGCAGCTTAAGTCCGGGGGCGAGTCCCTACGAGCAGTACTTC
>few|TRBJ2-7|TRBV28|NA
CASSGTYEQYF
TGTGCCAGCAGCGGCACCTACGAGCAGTACTTC
>NA|TRBJ2-7|TRBV29-1|NA
CSAYFETGGHEQYF
TGCAGCGCCTACTTTGAGACCGGCGGGCACGAGCAGTACTTC
>NA|TRBJ1-5|TRBV4-3|NA
CASSQGRDLQPQHF
TGCGCCAGCAGCCAAGGCAGGGACTTACAGCCCCAGCATTTT
>NA|TRBJ1-4|TRBV5-6|TRBD1
CASSFGDRGRDEKLFF
TGTGCCAGCAGCTTCGGGGACAGGGGGCGCGATGAAAAACTGTTTTTT
>many|TRBJ2-3|TRBV7-2|TRBD1
CASSFGTASYF
TGTGCCAGCAGCTTCGGGACAGCTTCATATTTT
>many|TRBJ1-3|TRBV18|TRBD1
CASSLQTGAGNTIYF
TGTGCCAGCTCACTCCAGACAGGGGCTGGAAACACCATATATTTT
>NA|TRBJ2-1|TRBV5-6|NA
CASSRDHEQFF
TGTGCCAGCAGCCGGGACCATGAGCAGTTCTTC
>NA|TRBJ2-3|TRBV7-7|NA
CASSPMVSRTTDTQYF
TGTGCCAGCAGCCCGATGGTTTCTAGAACCACAGATACGCAGTATTTT
>NA|TRBJ2-7|TRBV6-1|TRBD1
CASSEQPGGGGYEQYF
TGTGCCAGCAGTGAACAGCCAGGGGGCGGCGGCTACGAGCAGTACTTC
>NA|TRBJ2-1|TRBV25-1|TRBD2
CASSEFSRGRASYNEQFF
TGTGCCAGCAGTGAATTCTCTCGCGGGAGGGCCTCCTACAATGAGCAGTTCTTC
>NA|TRBJ2-7|TRBV4-2|NA
CASSQESPGTSPYEQYF
TGTGCCAGCAGCCAAGAAAGCCCCGGGACTTCTCCGTACGAGCAGTACTTC
>NA|TRBJ2-7|TRBV11-2|TRBD1
CASSSKTGPYEQYF
TGTGCCAGCAGCTCCAAGACAGGGCCCTACGAGCAGTACTTC
>NA|TRBJ2-3|TRBV21-1|NA
CASREHKGPKTSSSQYF
TGTGCCAGCAGAGAACATAAGGGACCTAAAACCTCGTCCTCGCAGTATTTT
>NA|TRBJ2-2|TRBV7-3|TRBD2
CASSSPAGSSTGELFF
TGTGCCAGCAGCTCACCAGCGGGATCGAGCACCGGGGAGCTGTTTTTT